Only a few counts were recorded for the clone carrying this T cell receptor beta chain. Germline values: CDR1 ENHRY, CDR2 SYGVKD. The CDR3 is made up of 13 amino acids. V was cut by 3 bases and J by 4 bases, with 7 bases left in between. These data are taken from a study of blood T cells in healthy people across ages. Alongside a J-beta primer mix, a sample-barcoded 5' primer served in a second PCR lasting roughly 7 to 11 cycles. MiXCR was run by TCRdb on the 5' RACE reads, yielding one entry per CDR3 protein. The table records some 1.7 million distinct CDR3 sequences, roughly 27% of them present only once.

This chain uses TRBV10-3 with TRBJ1-5; D is ambiguous. The receptor comes from a woman aged 25 to 39 in good health. Sample: blood. CDR3 in amino acids: CAISETDNQPQHF. CDR3 in DNA: TGTGCCATCAGTGAAACGGATAATCAGCCCCAGCATTTT.